The 12 T cell receptor beta chains given below trace back to one sample, sequenced in a study of blood T cell repertoires in COVID-19. Some clones are missing from TCRdb's copy, which holds only in-frame ones; the method was immunoSEQ multiplex PCR. The data hold around 80,000 clones, with almost 90% observed a single time. The specimen sequenced was peripheral blood. The receptors derive from an elderly woman with acute or convalescent COVID-19.

This clone was recorded a few times. V usage is TRBV18 and J usage is TRBJ2-1; D perhaps matches TRBD2 (7 bases). Trimming removed 6 bases from V and 4 bases from J, with 19 bases in between. Per the germline V gene, CDR1 is KGHSH and CDR2 is LQKENI. The CDR3 sequence is 16 residues long. The CDR3 nucleotides are TGTGCCAGCTCCCGAGGACTAGGGGGGAGGTACAATGAGCAGTTCTTC. This sequence encodes CASSRGLGGRYNEQFF.

V is TRBV2 and J is TRBJ2-7, with TRBD2 identical over 7 bases. Per germline, CDR1 SNHLY and CDR2 FYNNEI. The CDR3 consists of 14 residues. With 1 base clipped from V and 11 bases from J, the junction kept 11 bases outside the gene matches. The CDR3 sequence is CASSEVGGTISEYF. CDR3 DNA sequence: TGTGCCAGCAGTGAAGTTGGAGGGACTATTTCTGAGTACTTC.

V is TRBV7-9 and J is TRBJ1-1; D is unclear. Trimming shortened V by 4 bases and J by 3 bases, and 9 bases separated the two germline ends. Germline V CDR1 and CDR2: SEHNR, FQNEAQ (reference sequence). The CDR3 length is 13 residues. This CDR3 is CASSWRMDTEAFF. The CDR3 DNA reads as TGTGCCAGCAGCTGGAGGATGGACACTGAAGCTTTCTTT. Full variable domain (missing parts from reference TRBV7-9 and TRBJ1-1): DTGVSQNPRHKITKRGQNVTFRCDPISEHNRLYWYRQTLGQGPEFLTYFQNEAQLEKSRLLSDRFSAERPKGSFSTLEIQRTEQGDSAMYLCASSWRMDTEAFFGQGTRLTVV.

J is TRBJ1-5 and V is TRBV6-6; 7 nucleotides align to TRBD1. This CDR3 region has 16 residues. The ends lost 2 bases at V and 5 bases at J; junction bases unmatched: 9. Germline CDR1 and CDR2: MNHNY and SVGAGI (reference sequence). CDR3 nucleotides: TGTGCCAGCAGTTACGGAAAGTCAGGGGGGCATCAGCCCCAGCATTTT. Translation: CASSYGKSGGHQPQHF.

The genes are TRBV14 and TRBJ2-1; perhaps TRBD1 as D (5 bases). CDR3 length equals 14 residues. Germline V gene lookup returns CDR1 SGHDN and CDR2 FVKESK. Trimming pared 4 bases from V and 9 bases from J, leaving 16 bases between. DNA of the CDR3: TGTGCCAGCAGCCGGGCAGGGCAATCGGGTGAGCAGTTCTTC. Translation gives CASSRAGQSGEQFF.

CDR3 in amino acids: CASSYSREERGYTF. CDR3 DNA: TGTGCCAGCAGTTACTCCAGGGAGGAGCGTGGCTACACCTTC. The chain carries TRBV6-2 or TRBV6-3 and TRBJ1-2, with D maybe TRBD1 (5 bases). V was cut by 0 bases and J by 7 bases, with 12 bases left in between. The CDR3 sequence is 14 residues long. Germline CDR1 is MNHEY and CDR2 is SVGEGT.

The J gene is TRBJ2-7, the V gene TRBV7-9, with 9 positions matching TRBD1. CDR3 length: 14 amino acids. The V gene end was trimmed by 4 bases and the J gene end by 3 bases; junction bases not matched to a gene: 4. CDR1 is SEHNR, CDR2 FQNEAQ, per germline (reference sequence). This CDR3 is CASSSGTGFYEQYF. The CDR3 DNA sequence: TGTGCCAGCAGCTCAGGGACAGGGTTCTACGAGCAGTACTTC. The variable domain in full, completed from reference TRBV7-9 and TRBJ2-7, reads DTGVSQNPRHKITKRGQNVTFRCDPISEHNRLYWYRQTLGQGPEFLTYFQNEAQLEKSRLLSDRFSAERPKGSFSTLEIQRTEQGDSAMYLCASSSGTGFYEQYFGPGTRLTVT.

V is TRBV5-4 and J is TRBJ2-5; possible D gene TRBD1, 7 bases. There are 15 residues in the CDR3. Looked up from germline, CDR1 is SGHNT and CDR2 is YYREEE (reference sequence). V was cut by 4 bases and J by 5 bases, with 18 bases left in between. The DNA of the CDR3 is TGTGCCAGCAGCGGAAAGACAGGGACTGGGGAGACCCAGTACTTC. It encodes CASSGKTGTGETQYF.

The chain carries TRBV6-5 and TRBJ1-1; D is perhaps TRBD1 (6 bases). The germline gives CDR1 MNHEY, CDR2 SVGAGI. The CDR3 totals 14 residues. Trimming shortened V by 10 bases and J by 9 bases, and 24 bases separated the two germline ends. CDR3 nucleotides: TGTGCCACTCTTACGGTCCTCGGACAGTTTAAAGCTTTCTTT. It specifies CATLTVLGQFKAFF.

V gene TRBV5-6 combines with J gene TRBJ2-2; TRBD2 is a possible D gene (5 bases). The V gene's germline CDR1 is SGHDT and CDR2 YYEEEE. CDR3 length: 16 residues. The V end lost 0 bases, the J end lost 0 bases, and 9 bases lay between the germline ends. Here the CDR3 reads CASSLGTGTNTGELFF. CDR3 DNA: TGTGCCAGCAGCTTGGGGACTGGGACGAACACCGGGGAGCTGTTTTTT.

The chain joins TRBV7-2 to TRBJ2-7, with no clear D. The CDR3 is 12 amino acids. Looked up from germline, CDR1 is SGHTA and CDR2 is FQGNSA. V lost 5 bases, J lost 4 bases, and 9 bases lay in between. The CDR3 DNA reads as TGTGCCAGCAGCCGGTCTAAGTACGAGCAGTACTTC. This encodes CASSRSKYEQYF. The full variable domain, its missing parts supplied by reference TRBV7-2 and TRBJ2-7, is GAGVSQSPSNKVTEKGKDVELRCDPISGHTALYWYRQSLGQGLEFLIYFQGNSAPDKSGLPSDRFSAERTGGSVSTLTIQRTQQEDSAVYLCASSRSKYEQYFGPGTRLTVT.

The V call is TRBV19, the J call TRBJ1-5; 7 bases are a match to TRBD1. The CDR3 consists of 14 residues. In germline, CDR1 is LNHDA, CDR2 SQIVND (reference sequence). After removal of 1 base from V and 6 bases from J, the junction contained 3 bases not matched to a gene. CDR3 region: CASSIAHRGQPQHF. Written as DNA, the CDR3 is TGTGCCAGTAGTATAGCACACAGGGGTCAGCCCCAGCATTTT.